This passage covers 13 T cell receptor beta chains from one sample sequenced in a study of T cell responses to AZD1222 COVID-19 vaccine. Clones were read by immunoSEQ multiplex PCR, and TCRdb kept only the in-frame ones, dropping some. The sample consists of around 94,000 clones, roughly 90% of them appearing once. The sequencing used peripheral blood, collected on day 0 of AZD1222 vaccination. The receptors were gathered from an adult in good health.

This clone was seen a few times. V and J are TRBV12-3 or TRBV12-4 and TRBJ1-5; no firm D call. V was cut by 5 bases and J by 6 bases, with 11 bases left in between. The CDR3 consists of 13 residues. The CDR3 loop is CASSLGLRQPQHF. The CDR3 nucleotides are TGTGCCAGCAGTCTTGGCCTCCGTCAGCCCCAGCATTTT.

The V and J genes are TRBV29-1 and TRBJ2-1; TRBD1 matches 9 bases. Germline V gene data show CDR1 as SQVTM and CDR2 as ANQGSEA. After removal of 4 bases from V and 6 bases from J, the junction contained 7 bases not matched to a gene. This CDR3 has 14 amino acids. The CDR3 DNA reads TGCAGCGTTGCCGGAGGACAGGGGTCCAATGAGCAGTTCTTC. Encoded protein: CSVAGGQGSNEQFF.

The V call is TRBV19, the J call TRBJ2-4; the D is unclear. Per germline, CDR1 LNHDA and CDR2 SQIVND (reference sequence). This CDR3 comprises 15 residues. Between the trimmed V and J ends, which lost 3 bases and 8 bases, there was a span of 17 bases. CDR3 DNA sequence: TGTGCCAGTAGTATGGGCAACTTCCATGGGGACATTCAGTACTTC. Translated: CASSMGNFHGDIQYF.

Written as DNA, the CDR3 is TGCAGCGTTCGCACAGGGAGGGAAAAACTGTTTTTT. Translated: CSVRTGREKLFF. This sequence joins TRBV29-1 and TRBJ1-4; D perhaps matches TRBD1 (6 bases). CDR1 is SQVTM, CDR2 ANQGSEA, per germline. The CDR3 spans 12 residues. V was cut by 5 bases and J by 8 bases, with 12 bases left in between. Together with reference TRBV29-1 and TRBJ1-4, the CDR3 gives the full variable domain: SAVISQKPSRDICQRGTSLTIQCQVDSQVTMMFWYRQQPGQSLTLIATANQGSEATYESGFVIDKFPISRPNLTFSTLTVSNMSPEDSSIYLCSVRTGREKLFFGSGTQLSVL.

This chain links TRBV28 with TRBJ2-3; D remains unclear. CDR1 and CDR2 (germline): MDHEN, SYDVKM. Trimming pared 1 base from V and 0 bases from J, leaving 2 bases between. This CDR3 is built from 13 residues. The CDR3 here is CASSLSSTDTQYF. The CDR3 bases are TGTGCCAGCAGTTTATCCAGCACAGATACGCAGTATTTT.

The chain employs TRBV10-3 and TRBJ2-5; 9 bases agree with TRBD2. J was trimmed by 0 bases and V by 5 bases; bases with no gene match: 10. CDR1 is ENHRY and CDR2 is SYGVKD in the germline V gene. This CDR3 has 17 amino acids. CDR3 coding DNA: TGTGCCATCAGTCCTCGTTCTAGCGGGGTTAACCAAGAGACCCAGTACTTC. Its protein product is CAISPRSSGVNQETQYF.

The chain couples TRBV7-9 to TRBJ2-6; D gene unclear. Germline CDR1 reads SEHNR; CDR2 reads FQNEAQ (reference sequence). This CDR3 comprises 13 residues. V lost 5 bases and J 1 base, leaving 3 bases between the germline ends. The CDR3 DNA reads TGTGCCAGCAGCCCTTCTGGGGCCAACGTCCTGACTTTC. This gives the protein CASSPSGANVLTF. The variable domain in full, with the rest retrieved from reference TRBV7-9 and TRBJ2-6, is DTGVSQNPRHKITKRGQNVTFRCDPISEHNRLYWYRQTLGQGPEFLTYFQNEAQLEKSRLLSDRFSAERPKGSFSTLEIQRTEQGDSAMYLCASSPSGANVLTFGAGSRLTVL.

V and J are TRBV10-3 and TRBJ2-1; no firm D call. Deletions cut 4 bases from V and 8 bases from J, with 12 bases between. The germline V gene encodes CDR1 ENHRY and CDR2 SYGVKD. This CDR3 is 13 amino acids long. CDR3 DNA: TGTGCCATCAGTGGGTCTAATTGGGATGAGCAGTTCTTC. Its protein is CAISGSNWDEQFF.

The chain uses TRBV18 and TRBJ1-2; the match to TRBD1 covers 9 bases. V dropped 8 bases and J dropped 7; count of bases not matched to a gene: 11. This CDR3 is built from 14 residues. Germline CDR1 and CDR2: KGHSH and LQKENI. In DNA, the CDR3 is TGTGCCAGCCACCCGGGACAGGGAATCGGTGGCTACACCTTC. Amino acid sequence: CASHPGQGIGGYTF.

V is TRBV19 and J is TRBJ2-5; no reliable D call. The length of the CDR3 is 13 residues. Trimming shortened V by 0 bases and J by 5 bases, and 7 bases separated the two germline ends. The germline V gene encodes CDR1 LNHDA and CDR2 SQIVND (reference sequence). Written as DNA, the CDR3 is TGTGCCAGTAGTATAGATCACGGGGAGACCCAGTACTTC. It is translated as CASSIDHGETQYF.

This chain joins TRBV6-6 and TRBJ1-3; D uncertain. V dropped 5 bases and J dropped 0 bases, with 14 bases sitting between them. Germline CDR1 reads MNHNY; CDR2 reads SVGAGI (reference sequence). The CDR3 consists of 16 residues. The CDR3 spells CASSPLGGVSGNTIYF. The CDR3 nucleotides read TGTGCCAGCAGTCCCTTGGGTGGGGTCTCTGGAAACACCATATATTTT.

J is TRBJ2-7 and V is TRBV7-2, with TRBD2 matching 9 bases. The germline V gene encodes CDR1 SGHTA and CDR2 FQGNSA. This CDR3 comprises 16 residues. After removal of 0 bases from V and 4 bases from J, the junction contained 7 bases not matched to a gene. The CDR3 sequence: CASSLAISGSSYEQYF. The CDR3 region has the DNA TGTGCCAGCAGCTTAGCTATTAGCGGGAGTTCATACGAGCAGTACTTC. Combining the CDR3 with reference TRBV7-2 and TRBJ2-7 gives the whole variable domain GAGVSQSPSNKVTEKGKDVELRCDPISGHTALYWYRQSLGQGLEFLIYFQGNSAPDKSGLPSDRFSAERTGGSVSTLTIQRTQQEDSAVYLCASSLAISGSSYEQYFGPGTRLTVT.

This clone occurred once. The chain uses TRBV5-1 and TRBJ2-1; 10 positions agree with TRBD2. The CDR3 consists of 15 residues. Germline V gene sequence: CDR1 SGHRS, CDR2 YFSETQ. J was trimmed by 3 bases and V by 0 bases; bases with no gene match: 0. For the CDR3, the DNA is TGCGCCAGCAGCTTGGCTAGCGGGAGCTACAATGAGCAGTTCTTC. Translation: CASSLASGSYNEQFF.